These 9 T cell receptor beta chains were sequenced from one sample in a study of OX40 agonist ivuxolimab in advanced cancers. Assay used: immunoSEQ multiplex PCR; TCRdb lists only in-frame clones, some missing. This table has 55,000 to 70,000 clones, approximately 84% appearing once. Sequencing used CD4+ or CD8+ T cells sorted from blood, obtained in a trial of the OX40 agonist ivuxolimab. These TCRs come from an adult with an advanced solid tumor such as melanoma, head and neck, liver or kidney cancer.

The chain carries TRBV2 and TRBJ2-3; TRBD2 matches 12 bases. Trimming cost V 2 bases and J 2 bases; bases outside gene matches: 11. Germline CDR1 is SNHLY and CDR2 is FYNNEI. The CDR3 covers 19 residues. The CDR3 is CASSELAGGPRGVTDTQYF. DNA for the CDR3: TGTGCCAGCAGTGAACTAGCGGGAGGGCCGAGGGGCGTCACAGATACGCAGTATTTT.

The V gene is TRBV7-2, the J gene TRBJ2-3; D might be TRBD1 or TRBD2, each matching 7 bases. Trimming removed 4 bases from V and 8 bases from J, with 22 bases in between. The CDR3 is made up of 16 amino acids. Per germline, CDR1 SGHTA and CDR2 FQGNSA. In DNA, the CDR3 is TGTGCCAGCAGCTCTGAGGGGGCTAGCGGACCACCTACGCAGTATTTT. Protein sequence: CASSSEGASGPPTQYF.

CDR3 residues: CASSPRAFTRTDTQYF. CDR3 bases: TGTGCCAGCAGCCCTCGGGCGTTTACCCGCACAGATACGCAGTATTTT. The V call is TRBV14, the J call TRBJ2-3; D not resolved. The CDR3 is made up of 16 amino acids. Trimming took off 4 bases at V and 1 base at J, with 15 bases between the two ends. The germline gives CDR1 SGHDN, CDR2 FVKESK. Complete variable domain (other parts from reference TRBV14 and TRBJ2-3): EAGVTQFPSHSVIEKGQTVTLRCDPISGHDNLYWYRRVMGKEIKFLLHFVKESKQDESGMPNNRFLAERTGGTYSTLKVQPAELEDSGVYFCASSPRAFTRTDTQYFGPGTRLTVL.

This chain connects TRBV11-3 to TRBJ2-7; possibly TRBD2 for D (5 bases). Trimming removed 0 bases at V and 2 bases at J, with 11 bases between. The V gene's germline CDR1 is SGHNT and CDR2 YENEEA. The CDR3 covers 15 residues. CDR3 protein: CASSLDSYGTYEQYF. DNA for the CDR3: TGTGCCAGCAGCTTAGATTCCTACGGGACCTACGAGCAGTACTTC.

CDR3 sequence: CASNQLAGGPETQYF. The CDR3 nucleotides are TGTGCCAGCAACCAACTAGCGGGAGGGCCGGAGACCCAGTACTTC. The V call is TRBV7-2, the J call TRBJ2-5; TRBD2 matches 13 bases. J lost 5 bases, V lost 7 bases, and 7 bases had no gene match. The CDR3 contains 15 residues. Looked up from germline, CDR1 is SGHTA and CDR2 is FQGNSA.

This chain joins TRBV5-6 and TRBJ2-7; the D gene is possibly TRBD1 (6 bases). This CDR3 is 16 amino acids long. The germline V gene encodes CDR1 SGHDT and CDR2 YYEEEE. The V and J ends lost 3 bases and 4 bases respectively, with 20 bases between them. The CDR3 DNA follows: TGTGCCAGCAGCTCCCTGGGCAGGGGAAACTTTTACGAGCAGTACTTC. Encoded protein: CASSSLGRGNFYEQYF.

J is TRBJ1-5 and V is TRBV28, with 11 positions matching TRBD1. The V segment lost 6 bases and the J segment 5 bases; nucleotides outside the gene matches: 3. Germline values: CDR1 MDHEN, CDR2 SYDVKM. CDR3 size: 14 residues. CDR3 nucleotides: TGTGCCAGCAGGGGGGGACAGGGGGATCAGCCCCAGCATTTT. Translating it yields CASRGGQGDQPQHF.

The CDR3 sequence is CASSVDPGVYNEQFF. CDR3 DNA sequence: TGTGCCAGCAGCGTAGACCCGGGGGTCTACAATGAGCAGTTCTTC. The rearrangement links TRBV9 to TRBJ2-1; the D gene is possibly TRBD2 (6 bases). V lost 0 bases and J lost 3, with 10 bases in between. This CDR3 spans 15 amino acids. Germline loops: CDR1 SGDLS, CDR2 YYNGEE.

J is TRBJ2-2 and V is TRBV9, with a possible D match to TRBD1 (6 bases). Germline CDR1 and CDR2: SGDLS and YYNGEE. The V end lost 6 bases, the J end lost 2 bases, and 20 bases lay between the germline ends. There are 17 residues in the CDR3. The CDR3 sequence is CASTEGTGHSNTGELFF. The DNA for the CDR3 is TGTGCCAGCACCGAAGGGACGGGACACTCAAACACCGGGGAGCTGTTTTTT.